This TCR beta chain was found in a study of cytomegalovirus exposure and HLA in healthy donors. Remarks on this clone: The antigen remains unidentified.

The germline V and J ends were trimmed by 3 bases and 10 bases, with 14 bases remaining between them. This CDR3 has 13 amino acids. From germline, CDR1 is MNHEY and CDR2 SMNVEV (reference sequence). Study outcomes and limitations: The classifier was said to identify cytomegalovirus status with high specificity and sensitivity. Within the 130 or so validation repertoires, first-cohort TCR clusters tended to co-occur, according to a later analysis. The study flagged roughly 150 TCR beta chains as cytomegalovirus-associated.

TCRdb keeps only in-frame clones here, not all; method: immunoSEQ multiplex PCR. Among under 200,000 clones listed, 84% were seen once. The chain has TRBV27 and TRBJ2-3, with unresolved D. The sequence derives from a man aged 18 to 35 in good health and CMV-seropositive. The sample comprised PBMCs. CDR3 sequence: CASSLVHKRPQYF. CDR3 coding DNA: TGTGCCAGCAGTTTGGTACATAAGCGTCCGCAGTATTTT.